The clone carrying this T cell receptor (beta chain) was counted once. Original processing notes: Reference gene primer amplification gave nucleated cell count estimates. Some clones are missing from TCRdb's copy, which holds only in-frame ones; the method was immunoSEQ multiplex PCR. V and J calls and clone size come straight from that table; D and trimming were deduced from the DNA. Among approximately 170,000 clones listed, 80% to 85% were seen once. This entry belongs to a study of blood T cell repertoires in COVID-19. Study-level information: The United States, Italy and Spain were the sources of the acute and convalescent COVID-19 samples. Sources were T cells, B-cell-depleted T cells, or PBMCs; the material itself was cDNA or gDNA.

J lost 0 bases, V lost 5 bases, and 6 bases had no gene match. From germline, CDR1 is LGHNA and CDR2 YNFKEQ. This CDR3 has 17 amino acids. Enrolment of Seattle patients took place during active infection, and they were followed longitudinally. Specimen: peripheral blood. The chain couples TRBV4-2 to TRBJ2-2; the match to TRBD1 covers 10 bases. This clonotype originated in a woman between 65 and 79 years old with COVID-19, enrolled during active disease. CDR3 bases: TGTGCCAGCAGCTCCGTCGGGACAGGGGCGAACACCGGGGAGCTGTTTTTT. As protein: CASSSVGTGANTGELFF.